This paragraph reports one T cell receptor (beta chain). This entry comes from a study of blood T cell repertoires in COVID-19. In the study overall: Samples of COVID-19 (acute and convalescent) were obtained from the United States, Italy and Spain. The analysed material was cDNA or gDNA that came from T cells, B-cell-depleted T cells, or PBMCs.

While infection was still active, Seattle patients were enrolled and then followed longitudinally. Original data processing: Reference gene primer amplification gave nucleated cell count estimates. Produced via immunoSEQ multiplex PCR; TCRdb's table is partial and in-frame only. V and J calls and clone size follow that table, whereas D and trimming were derived from the DNA. This table holds 200,000 to 300,000 clones, 85% found once. The ends lost 3 bases at V and 5 bases at J; junction bases unmatched: 5. Germline loops: CDR1 LGHDT, CDR2 YNNKEL (reference sequence). The CDR3 consists of 16 residues. Input material: peripheral blood. This chain joins TRBV3-1 (or the pseudogene TRBV3-2) and TRBJ2-5, with TRBD2 matching over 14 bases. The receptor's source is a man aged 50-60 years with COVID-19, enrolled during active disease. CDR3 protein: CASSHRTSGGFETQYF. The DNA for the CDR3 is TGTGCCAGCAGCCATCGGACTAGCGGGGGGTTTGAGACCCAGTACTTC.